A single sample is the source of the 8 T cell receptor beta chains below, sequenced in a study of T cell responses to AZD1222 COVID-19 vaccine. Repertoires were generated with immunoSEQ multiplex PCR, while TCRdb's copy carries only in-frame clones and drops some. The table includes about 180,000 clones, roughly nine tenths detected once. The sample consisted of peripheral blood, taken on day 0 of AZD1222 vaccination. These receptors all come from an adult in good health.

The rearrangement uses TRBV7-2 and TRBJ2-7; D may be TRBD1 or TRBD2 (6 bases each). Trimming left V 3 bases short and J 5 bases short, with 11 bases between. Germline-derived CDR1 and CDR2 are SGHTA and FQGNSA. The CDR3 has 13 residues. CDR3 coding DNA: TGTGCCAGCAGCTTTTCGGGGGCTCACGAGCAGTACTTC. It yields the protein CASSFSGAHEQYF.

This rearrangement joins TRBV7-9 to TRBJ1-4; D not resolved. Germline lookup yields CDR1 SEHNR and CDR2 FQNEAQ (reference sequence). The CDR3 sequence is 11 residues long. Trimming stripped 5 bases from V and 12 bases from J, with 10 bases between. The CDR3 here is CASSPETELFF. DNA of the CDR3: TGTGCCAGCAGCCCCGAGACGGAACTGTTTTTT.

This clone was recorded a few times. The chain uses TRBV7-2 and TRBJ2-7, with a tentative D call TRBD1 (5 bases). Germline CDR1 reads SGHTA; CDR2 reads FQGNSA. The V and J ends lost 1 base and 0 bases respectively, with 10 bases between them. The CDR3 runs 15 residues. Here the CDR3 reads CASSLVSGPSYEQYF. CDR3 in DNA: TGTGCCAGCAGCTTAGTTTCAGGGCCCTCCTACGAGCAGTACTTC.

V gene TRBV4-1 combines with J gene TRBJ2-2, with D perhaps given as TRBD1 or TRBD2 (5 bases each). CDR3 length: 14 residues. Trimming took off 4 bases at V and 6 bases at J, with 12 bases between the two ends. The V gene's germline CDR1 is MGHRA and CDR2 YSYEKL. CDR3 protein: CASSLNGAAGELFF. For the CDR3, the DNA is TGCGCCAGCAGCCTTAACGGGGCGGCCGGGGAGCTGTTTTTT.

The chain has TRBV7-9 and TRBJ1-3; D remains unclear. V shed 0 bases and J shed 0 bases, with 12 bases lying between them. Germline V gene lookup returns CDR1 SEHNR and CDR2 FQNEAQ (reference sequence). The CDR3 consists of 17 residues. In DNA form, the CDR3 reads TGTGCCAGCAGCTTAGCCCTGATTCCCGTCTCTGGAAACACCATATATTTT. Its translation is CASSLALIPVSGNTIYF.

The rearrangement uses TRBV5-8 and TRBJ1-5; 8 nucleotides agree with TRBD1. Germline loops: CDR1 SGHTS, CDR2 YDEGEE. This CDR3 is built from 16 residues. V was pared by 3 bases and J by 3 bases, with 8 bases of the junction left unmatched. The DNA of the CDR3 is TGTGCCAGCAGCTCCCGCCCGGACAGGGACAATCAGCCCCAGCATTTT. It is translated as CASSSRPDRDNQPQHF.

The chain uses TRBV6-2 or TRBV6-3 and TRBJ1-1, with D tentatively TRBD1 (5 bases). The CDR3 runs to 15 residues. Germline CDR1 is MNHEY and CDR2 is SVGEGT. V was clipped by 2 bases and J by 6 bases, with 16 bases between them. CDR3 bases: TGTGCCAGCAGTTACGGGGGGAATTGGGGATCTGAAGCTTTCTTT. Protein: CASSYGGNWGSEAFF.

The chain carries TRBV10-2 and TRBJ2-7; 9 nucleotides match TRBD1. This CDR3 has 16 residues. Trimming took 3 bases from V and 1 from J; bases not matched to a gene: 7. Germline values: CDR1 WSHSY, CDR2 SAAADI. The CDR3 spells CASSEGQGFQSYEQYV. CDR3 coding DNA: TGCGCCAGCAGTGAAGGACAGGGGTTTCAATCCTACGAGCAGTACGTC.